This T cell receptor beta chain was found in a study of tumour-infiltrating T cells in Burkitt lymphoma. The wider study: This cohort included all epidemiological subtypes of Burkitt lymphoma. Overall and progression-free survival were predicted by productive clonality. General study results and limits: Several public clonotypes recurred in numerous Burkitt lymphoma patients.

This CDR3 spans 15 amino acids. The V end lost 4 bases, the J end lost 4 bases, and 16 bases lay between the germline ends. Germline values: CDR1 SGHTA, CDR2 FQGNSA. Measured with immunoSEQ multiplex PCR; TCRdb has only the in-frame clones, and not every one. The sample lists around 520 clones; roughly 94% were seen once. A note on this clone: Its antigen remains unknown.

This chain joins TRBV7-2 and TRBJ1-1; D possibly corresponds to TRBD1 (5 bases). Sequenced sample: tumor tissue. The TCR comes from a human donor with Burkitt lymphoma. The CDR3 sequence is CASSYHGGVGTEAFF. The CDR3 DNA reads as TGTGCCAGCAGCTATCATGGGGGGGTTGGCACTGAAGCTTTCTTT.